These 23 T cell receptor beta chains were sequenced from one sample in a study of blood T cell repertoires in COVID-19. Generated by immunoSEQ multiplex PCR, the TCRdb table keeps only in-frame clones and is missing some. The data contain roughly 85,000 clones, just over 85% of them singletons. Source material: peripheral blood. All receptors come from a man in his fifties with active or convalescent COVID-19.

The rearrangement links TRBV21-1 to TRBJ1-1; whether TRBD1, the table's D call, matches the DNA was not checked. TRBV21-1 represents a pseudogene. This CDR3 contains 11 residues. This chain's CDR3 is CATLRQGKAFF. CDR3 nucleotide sequence: TGTGCCACCCTTAGACAGGGAAAAGCTTTCTTT.

The V and J genes are TRBV6-5 and TRBJ1-2; TRBD1 agrees at 8 bases. CDR3 length: 14 residues. V was pared by 7 bases and J by 8 bases, with 12 bases of the junction left unmatched. The germline V gene has CDR1 MNHEY and CDR2 SVGAGI. CDR3 protein: CASTPRGRSGGYTF. The DNA for the CDR3 is TGTGCCAGCACCCCCAGGGGGCGAAGTGGGGGCTACACCTTC.

The chain is built from TRBV7-2 and TRBJ2-3, with TRBD2 matching 12 bases. Per the germline V gene, CDR1 is SGHTA and CDR2 is FQGNSA. The trim removed 3 bases at V and 2 bases at J, leaving 3 bases unmatched. This CDR3 region has 16 residues. CDR3 amino acids: CASSLTSGGLTDTQYF. For the CDR3, the DNA is TGTGCCAGCAGCTTGACTAGCGGGGGCCTCACAGATACGCAGTATTTT.

The rearrangement joins TRBV28 to TRBJ2-2, with 14 bases matching TRBD2. Germline lookup yields CDR1 MDHEN and CDR2 SYDVKM. The CDR3 has 17 amino acids. V lost 7 bases, J lost 7 bases, and 11 bases stayed unmatched. The CDR3: CASNLGVGTSGSGELFF. The CDR3 region has the DNA TGTGCCAGCAACTTGGGTGTGGGGACTAGCGGGAGCGGGGAGCTGTTTTTT.

This clone has a handful of counts. The DNA of the CDR3 is TGTGCCAGCAGCCGAACCGGGACAGGGGATTACGAGCAGTACTTC. Translation: CASSRTGTGDYEQYF. V gene TRBV27 combines with J gene TRBJ2-7; 10 bases line up with TRBD1. The V segment lost 6 bases and the J segment 4 bases; nucleotides outside the gene matches: 9. CDR1 and CDR2 (germline): MNHEY, SMNVEV (reference sequence). The CDR3 runs 15 residues.

The gene calls are TRBV5-6 and TRBJ1-4, with no clear D. The CDR3 is 15 residues long. Trimming cost V 3 bases and J 7 bases, with 16 bases left between them. Germline CDR1 SGHDT, CDR2 YYEEEE. CDR3 bases: TGTGCCAGCAGCTACGGACTTACTGGAGGTGAAAAACTGTTTTTT. It is translated as CASSYGLTGGEKLFF.

This sequence joins TRBV27 and TRBJ1-6; 9 bases align to TRBD1. The germline V gene has CDR1 MNHEY and CDR2 SMNVEV (reference sequence). The CDR3 has 15 residues. J gave up 9 bases and V 1 base, and 4 bases lay outside the gene matches. The CDR3 sequence: CASSLFGTGPSPLHF. CDR3 nucleotide sequence: TGTGCCAGCAGTTTATTTGGGACAGGGCCTTCACCCCTCCACTTT.

The rearrangement uses TRBV18 and TRBJ2-1; D may be TRBD1 (6 bases). The CDR3 sequence is 13 residues long. Germline loops: CDR1 KGHSH, CDR2 LQKENI. Trimming left V 4 bases short and J 5 bases short, with 9 bases between. DNA for the CDR3: TGTGCCAGCTCACAGGACAGAAACAATGAGCAGTTCTTC. It specifies CASSQDRNNEQFF. Using reference TRBV18 and TRBJ2-1 for the parts outside the CDR3, the full variable domain is NAGVMQNPRHLVRRRGQEARLRCSPMKGHSHVYWYRQLPEEGLKFMVYLQKENIIDESGMPKERFSAEFPKEGPSILRIQQVVRGDSAAYFCASSQDRNNEQFFGPGTRLTVL.

This chain links TRBV9 with TRBJ2-5; 8 nucleotides line up with TRBD2. The CDR3 is made up of 17 amino acids. V was clipped by 0 bases and J by 1 base; unmatched bases: 8. Germline V gene lookup returns CDR1 SGDLS and CDR2 YYNGEE. The CDR3 loop reads CASSVATGTSGQETQYF. The CDR3 DNA reads TGTGCCAGCAGCGTAGCTACCGGAACTAGCGGCCAAGAGACCCAGTACTTC.

CDR3 sequence (DNA): TGTGCCAGCAGCAGACTAGGAGAGACCCAGTACTTC. This gives the protein CASSRLGETQYF. The V gene is TRBV3-1 (or the pseudogene TRBV3-2), the J gene TRBJ2-5; maybe TRBD2 (6 bases). Germline lookup yields CDR1 LGHDT and CDR2 YNNKEL (reference sequence). V gave up 5 bases and J gave up 4 bases, with 8 bases separating them. This CDR3 contains 12 residues.

This sequence joins TRBV28 and TRBJ2-5, with 7 bases aligning to TRBD2. This CDR3 is 17 amino acids long. The germline V gene has CDR1 MDHEN and CDR2 SYDVKM. The trim removed 4 bases at V and 5 bases at J, leaving 16 bases unmatched. In nucleotides, the CDR3 is TGTGCCAGCAGTTCTCTTGGGGGAGGGCCCAGTCGGGAGACCCAGTACTTC. Residues: CASSSLGGGPSRETQYF.

CDR3 loop: CASSPGLAGGETDTQYF. The CDR3 DNA reads TGTGCCAGCTCACCCGGACTAGCGGGAGGGGAAACAGATACGCAGTATTTT. The V gene is TRBV18, the J gene TRBJ2-3, with TRBD2 identical over 15 bases. Germline V gives CDR1 KGHSH, CDR2 LQKENI. This CDR3 is built from 17 residues. J gave up 3 bases and V 3 bases, and 4 bases lay outside the gene matches.

This clone was detected once. The V call is TRBV9, the J call TRBJ2-7, with TRBD2 matching over 7 bases. V lost 0 bases, J lost 4 bases, and 7 bases stayed unmatched. This CDR3 has 15 amino acids. CDR1 SGDLS and CDR2 YYNGEE come from the germline V gene. The CDR3 protein is CASSVGGGSAYEQYF. DNA of the CDR3: TGTGCCAGCAGCGTAGGAGGCGGGAGCGCGTACGAGCAGTACTTC.

This chain links TRBV18 with TRBJ2-7; D call uncertain. V was shortened by 2 bases and J by 7 bases, with 12 bases between the two germline ends. The germline gives CDR1 KGHSH, CDR2 LQKENI. The CDR3 has 13 residues. The CDR3 is CASSPSGSVEQYF. CDR3 DNA sequence: TGTGCCAGCTCACCATCCGGGTCAGTAGAGCAGTACTTC.

The V and J genes are TRBV25-1 and TRBJ2-3, with D possibly matching TRBD1 (6 bases). V gave up 2 bases and J gave up 1 base, with 13 bases separating them. The CDR3 is 16 amino acids. Germline values: CDR1 MGHDK, CDR2 SYGVNS. The CDR3 nucleotides are TGTGCCAGCAGTGAAACACAGGGCCGGGGCACAGATACGCAGTATTTT. It encodes CASSETQGRGTDTQYF.

The chain recombines TRBV28 with TRBJ2-1, with no clear D. Germline-derived CDR1 and CDR2 are MDHEN and SYDVKM. The CDR3 runs to 11 residues. The V end lost 10 bases, the J end lost 5 bases, and 9 bases lay between the germline ends. The CDR3 DNA sequence: TGTGCCAACCAACATAACAATGAGCAGTTCTTC. Encoded protein: CANQHNNEQFF.

The chain uses TRBV19 and TRBJ2-7; 10 positions match TRBD1. From germline, CDR1 is LNHDA and CDR2 SQIVND (reference sequence). CDR3 length equals 14 residues. Unmatched junction bases numbered 6, after V lost 6 bases and J lost 4 bases. CDR3 amino acids: CASSPTGGVYEQYF. The CDR3 DNA is TGTGCCAGTAGCCCGACAGGGGGCGTTTACGAGCAGTACTTC.

The V call is TRBV28, the J call TRBJ2-7, with TRBD1 matching over 7 bases. The V and J ends lost 7 bases and 3 bases, in that order; junction bases with no gene match: 6. The germline gives CDR1 MDHEN, CDR2 SYDVKM. The CDR3 length is 13 residues. CDR3 nucleotide sequence: TGTGCCAGCACCCGACAGGGCCACTACGAGCAGTACTTC. Translated, it gives CASTRQGHYEQYF.

The chain is built from TRBV5-1 and TRBJ1-1; D may be TRBD1 (6 bases). CDR1 and CDR2 from the germline V gene are SGHRS and YFSETQ. Trimming shortened V by 4 bases and J by 1 base, and 11 bases separated the two germline ends. The CDR3 has 14 residues. CDR3: CASSEGQTNTEAFF. DNA for the CDR3: TGCGCCAGCAGCGAGGGACAAACGAACACTGAAGCTTTCTTT.

V is TRBV12-5 and J is TRBJ2-5; 9 bases fit TRBD1. The CDR3 has 15 amino acids. V lost 5 bases and J lost 5; bases outside the gene matches: 9. Per germline, CDR1 LGHNT and CDR2 FRNRAP. This CDR3 is CASGGTGIFTETQYF. The CDR3 DNA reads TGTGCTAGTGGTGGGACAGGGATCTTCACGGAGACCCAGTACTTC.

The rearrangement links TRBV24-1 to TRBJ1-1, with TRBD1 matching over 12 bases. V dropped 2 bases and J dropped 6; count of bases not matched to a gene: 6. The CDR3 covers 16 residues. CDR1 is KGHDR and CDR2 is SFDVKD in the germline V gene. The CDR3 coding sequence is TGTGCCACCAGTGATTCGAGGGGACAGGGGGCTTCTGAAGCTTTCTTT. This translates into CATSDSRGQGASEAFF.

This clone was detected only a few times. The V call is TRBV7-2, the J call TRBJ2-1, with D hard to call. This CDR3 has 15 residues. CDR1 is SGHTA and CDR2 is FQGNSA in the germline V gene. The V end was cut by 5 bases, the J end by 6 bases, with 17 bases between. CDR3 DNA sequence: TGTGCCAGCAGCCTCGGAGACCCCTCTTCCAATGAGCAGTTCTTC. As protein: CASSLGDPSSNEQFF.

A single count supports this clone. This rearrangement joins TRBV21-1 to TRBJ1-4. TRBV21-1 is a pseudogene locus. The CDR3 totals 20 residues. CDR3 sequence reads: CASSLKAETGGATANEKLFF. The CDR3, as DNA: TGTGCCAGCAGCCTCAAAGCTGAGACGGGGGGCGCTACGGCTAATGAAAAACTGTTTTTT.